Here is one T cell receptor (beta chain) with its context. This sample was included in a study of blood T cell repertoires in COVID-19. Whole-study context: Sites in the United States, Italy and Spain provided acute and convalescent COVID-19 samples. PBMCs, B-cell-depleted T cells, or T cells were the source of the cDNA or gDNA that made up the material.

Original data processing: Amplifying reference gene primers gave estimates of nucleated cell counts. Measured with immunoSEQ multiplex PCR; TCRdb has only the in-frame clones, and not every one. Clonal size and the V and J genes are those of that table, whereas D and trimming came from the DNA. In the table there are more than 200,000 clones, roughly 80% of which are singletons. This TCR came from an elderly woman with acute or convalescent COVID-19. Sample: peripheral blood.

CDR3: CASSPIGGQVNEKLFF. CDR3 coding DNA: TGTGCCAGCAGCCCCATAGGAGGTCAGGTTAATGAAAAACTGTTTTTT. The chain is built from TRBV7-8 and TRBJ1-4, with D hard to call. Germline CDR1 is SGHVS and CDR2 is FQNEAQ. The germline V and J ends were trimmed by 5 bases and 4 bases, with 17 bases remaining between them. The CDR3 covers 16 residues.